The entry below gives a single T cell receptor beta chain sequence along with its context. Its antigen is currently unknown. The data belong to a study of OX40 agonist ivuxolimab in advanced cancers. About the research overall: Clinicians treated patients with ivuxolimab, an agonistic anti-OX40 (CD134) antibody. Ivuxolimab was administered intravenously to patients at 0.01 to 10 mg/kg every 2 weeks.

The germline V gene has CDR1 SGHDT and CDR2 YYEEEE. This CDR3 contains 12 residues. V was clipped by 4 bases and J by 6 bases, with 8 bases between them. The method was immunoSEQ multiplex PCR; TCRdb's version includes in-frame clones alone and lacks a portion of them. The sample contains around 76,000 clones, about 89% of which appear only once. Findings and caveats of the study: CD8+ T cells showed, on average, more clonal expansion than CD4+ cells. Low normalized T-cell clonal expansion was also seen in some nonresponders.

This sample comprised CD4+ or CD8+ T cells sorted from blood, obtained in a trial of the OX40 agonist ivuxolimab. The TCR comes from an adult with an advanced solid tumor such as melanoma, head and neck, liver or kidney cancer. The chain carries TRBV5-6 and TRBJ1-5; TRBD1 might be the D (6 bases). CDR3 in amino acids: CASSEGGQPQHF. CDR3 coding DNA: TGTGCCAGCAGCGAAGGGGGTCAGCCCCAGCATTTT.